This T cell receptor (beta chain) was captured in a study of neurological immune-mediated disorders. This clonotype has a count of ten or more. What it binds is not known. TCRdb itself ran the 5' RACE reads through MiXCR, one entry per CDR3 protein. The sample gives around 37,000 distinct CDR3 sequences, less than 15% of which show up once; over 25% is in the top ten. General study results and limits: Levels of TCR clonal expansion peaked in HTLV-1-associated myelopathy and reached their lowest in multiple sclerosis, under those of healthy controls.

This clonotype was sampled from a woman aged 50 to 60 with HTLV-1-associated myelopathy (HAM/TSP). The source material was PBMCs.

The CDR3 coding sequence is TGTGCCACCAGCCTCAAAGTCCGGGACAGGGCTGTAAGTTCACCCCTCCACTTT. Its translation: CATSLKVRDRAVSSPLHF. The chain recombines TRBV24-1 with TRBJ1-6, with 9 bases lining up with TRBD1. Germline loops: CDR1 KGHDR, CDR2 SFDVKD. J lost 9 bases, V lost 7 bases, and 18 bases had no gene match. CDR3 length: 18 amino acids.